Presented here are 2 T cell receptor beta chains from one specimen sequenced in a study of technical replicates of blood from a handful of donors. Generated by immunoSEQ multiplex PCR, the TCRdb table keeps only in-frame clones and is missing some. This repertoire shows roughly 61,000 clones, approximately 97% found once; its top ten account for over 0.15%. The specimen was T cells isolated from PBMCs. All receptors come from a human donor in good health.

The chain is built from TRBV9 and TRBJ2-5; 7 nucleotides align to TRBD2. Unmatched junction bases numbered 5, after V lost 2 bases and J lost 4 bases. Germline V lookup: CDR1 SGDLS, CDR2 YYNGEE. This CDR3 is 14 amino acids long. The CDR3: CASSVSGGGETQYF. As DNA, the CDR3 is TGTGCCAGCAGCGTTTCGGGGGGAGGAGAGACCCAGTACTTC.

The chain links TRBV6-5 to TRBJ1-1; TRBD1 is a possible D gene (5 bases). Germline V gives CDR1 MNHEY, CDR2 SVGAGI. The CDR3 extends over 14 amino acids. Trimming took 7 bases from V and 3 from J, leaving 15 bases between them. The CDR3 sequence: CASTLGGSDTEAFF. The CDR3 DNA sequence: TGTGCCAGCACCCTGGGGGGGTCGGACACTGAAGCTTTCTTT.